This T cell receptor (beta chain) was sequenced for a study of blood T cell repertoires in COVID-19. The wider study: COVID-19 samples, acute and convalescent, were from the United States, Italy and Spain. PBMCs, B-cell-depleted T cells, or T cells provided the cDNA or gDNA that made up the material.

As originally analysed: Using reference gene primer amplification, nucleated cell counts were estimated. TCRdb's table, derived via immunoSEQ multiplex PCR, lists solely in-frame clones and lacks some. The V and J calls and the clone size are those of that table, but D and trimming were determined from the DNA. The table lists about 220,000 clones, around 86% of them singletons, with approximately 3% in the top ten. Germline-derived CDR1 and CDR2 are SGDLS and YYNGEE. The CDR3 contains 16 residues. Trimming took 4 bases from V and 5 from J, leaving 19 bases between them. Sequenced sample: peripheral blood. This receptor was obtained from a woman under 40 who had recovered from COVID-19. This sequence joins TRBV9 and TRBJ2-1, with TRBD2 as a possible D gene (6 bases). CDR3 protein: CASSPRGGTFDNEQFF. Here the CDR3 DNA reads TGTGCCAGCAGCCCACGTGGAGGGACCTTTGACAATGAGCAGTTCTTC.